Below, 30 T cell receptor beta chains from the same sample are listed, as sequenced in a study of beta chain features in type 1 diabetes (dated by TCRdb to the late 2010s). Libraries were made using the immunoSEQ multiplex PCR assay. The High Capacity cDNA Reverse Transcription Kit was used to reverse transcribe all of the isolated RNA, meaning that expressed TCRB transcripts were what got sequenced. The table comes from immuneACCESS by way of TCRdb, which keeps in-frame sequences with V and J called. Part of the clones is missing from these tables; in studies checked, under half for an unresolved V gene and the rest for unknown reasons. The sample includes approximately 140,000 clones, with around 7% observed a single time. The ten largest clones take up under 1.5% of the sample. Material: central memory CD4+ T cells from blood. These receptors were taken from a woman between 25 and 40 years old in good health.

The chain carries TRBV28 and TRBJ2-7, with 9 positions matching TRBD1. CDR3 size: 15 residues. J was trimmed by 2 bases and V by 0 bases; bases with no gene match: 2. Germline-derived CDR1 and CDR2 are MDHEN and SYDVKM. For the CDR3, the DNA is TGTGCCAGCAGTTTATGGGGGACAGGGACCTACGAGCAGTACTTC. The encoded protein is CASSLWGTGTYEQYF.

This clone was seen a few times. Here the CDR3 DNA reads TGTGCCAGCAGCATGACTAGCGGGACACAAGATACGCAGTATTTT. Its protein is CASSMTSGTQDTQYF. J is TRBJ2-3 and V is TRBV21-1; the listed D gene, TRBD2, was not tested against the DNA. TRBV21-1 has pseudogene status. The CDR3 totals 15 residues.

The table lists this clone with a few counts. The J gene is TRBJ2-2, the V gene TRBV4-2; D perhaps matches TRBD1 (7 bases). Germline CDR1 LGHNA, CDR2 YNFKEQ. V was clipped by 0 bases and J by 2 bases, with 13 bases between them. The CDR3 sequence is 17 residues long. CDR3 coding DNA: TGTGCCAGCAGCCAAGAGGGCGGGACAGTCAACACCGGGGAGCTGTTTTTT. Amino acid sequence: CASSQEGGTVNTGELFF.

The V and J genes are TRBV6-6 and TRBJ2-3; 7 nucleotides agree with TRBD2. V was clipped by 4 bases and J by 4 bases; unmatched bases: 5. The germline V gene encodes CDR1 MNHNY and CDR2 SVGAGI (reference sequence). CDR3 length equals 14 residues. As DNA, the CDR3 is TGTGCCAGCAGTTCTGGACTAGGATCAGATACGCAGTATTTT. Its translation is CASSSGLGSDTQYF.

This clone occurred a few times. The chain carries TRBV7-2 and TRBJ2-1; D unresolved. V lost 2 bases and J 9 bases, leaving 17 bases between the germline ends. This CDR3 is built from 15 residues. Germline CDR1 is SGHTA and CDR2 is FQGNSA. CDR3 in amino acids: CASSLSPSDVGEQFF. The CDR3 coding sequence is TGTGCCAGCAGCTTAAGCCCTAGTGATGTCGGTGAGCAGTTCTTC.

This clone has only a few counts. The chain couples TRBV29-1 to TRBJ2-7, with 10 bases that match TRBD1. V dropped 7 bases and J dropped 4; count of bases not matched to a gene: 4. CDR1 and CDR2 from the germline V gene are SQVTM and ANQGSEA. There are 12 residues in the CDR3. This chain's CDR3 is CSATGGGYEQYF. CDR3 DNA: TGCAGCGCGACAGGGGGCGGTTACGAGCAGTACTTC.

Ten or more counts support this clone. The rearrangement links TRBV4-1 to TRBJ1-2; 9 bases align to TRBD1. The CDR3 loop spans 14 amino acids. J gave up 4 bases and V 5 bases, and 5 bases lay outside the gene matches. Germline V gene sequence: CDR1 MGHRA, CDR2 YSYEKL. CDR3: CASSEGTGTYGYTF. The CDR3 DNA follows: TGCGCCAGCAGCGAGGGGACAGGGACCTATGGCTACACCTTC.

This clone has just a few counts. This chain connects TRBV2 to TRBJ1-5, with D perhaps TRBD1 (5 bases). The CDR3 has 16 amino acids. Trimming removed 2 bases from V and 2 bases from J, with 13 bases in between. Germline V gene lookup returns CDR1 SNHLY and CDR2 FYNNEI. The CDR3 reads CASSEWGGVGNQPQHF. CDR3 coding DNA: TGTGCCAGCAGTGAATGGGGAGGGGTGGGCAATCAGCCCCAGCATTTT.

This clone has a handful of counts. This chain connects TRBV30 to TRBJ1-2; TRBD1 might be the D (5 bases). This CDR3 region has 13 residues. The germline V gene encodes CDR1 GTSNPN and CDR2 SVGIG (reference sequence). Trimming shortened V by 1 base and J by 3 bases, and 9 bases separated the two germline ends. CDR3 sequence reads: CAWSARVYYGYTF. The CDR3 DNA follows: TGTGCCTGGAGTGCCAGGGTTTACTATGGCTACACCTTC.

This clone occurred a few times. The chain is built from TRBV5-5 and TRBJ2-4, with 8 bases aligning to TRBD2. This CDR3 is 14 amino acids long. Looked up from germline, CDR1 is SGHKS and CDR2 is YYEKEE (reference sequence). The ends lost 0 bases at V and 8 bases at J; junction bases unmatched: 4. CDR3 bases: TGTGCCAGCAGCTTGGTGGGGCGGGAGGACATTCAGTACTTC. Translated: CASSLVGREDIQYF.

This clone was seen more than once but under ten times. The V call is TRBV7-2, the J call TRBJ2-7; 13 bases are shared with TRBD2. CDR1 and CDR2 (germline): SGHTA, FQGNSA. The CDR3 contains 15 residues. The V gene end was trimmed by 3 bases and the J gene end by 7 bases; junction bases not matched to a gene: 6. The CDR3 is CASSFGTSGTREQYF. CDR3 nucleotide sequence: TGTGCCAGCAGCTTCGGGACTAGCGGGACCCGGGAGCAGTACTTC.

This clone was observed at least ten times. V and J are TRBV15 and TRBJ2-1; TRBD1 matches at 7 bases. CDR1 is LNHNV, CDR2 YYDKDF, per germline (reference sequence). Losses at the gene ends were 3 bases for V and 8 bases for J; bases not matched to a gene: 7. CDR3 length: 14 amino acids. The CDR3 DNA follows: TGTGCCACCAGCAGGACAGGGTATGGGGATGAGCAGTTCTTC. It translates to CATSRTGYGDEQFF.

V usage is TRBV19 and J usage is TRBJ2-3, with TRBD2 matching over 8 bases. Germline V gene lookup returns CDR1 LNHDA and CDR2 SQIVND (reference sequence). This CDR3 has 15 residues. V was clipped by 3 bases and J by 5 bases; unmatched bases: 7. The CDR3 spells CASSIGGRNQDTQYF. In DNA form, the CDR3 reads TGTGCCAGTAGTATCGGCGGGAGGAACCAAGATACGCAGTATTTT.

This clone was counted a few times. V usage is TRBV13 and J usage is TRBJ2-3; 11 positions agree with TRBD2. Germline V lookup: CDR1 PRHDT, CDR2 FYEKMQ (reference sequence). The CDR3 length is 15 residues. V lost 4 bases, J lost 6 bases, and 6 bases stayed unmatched. The CDR3: CASSSGLAVGDTQYF. The CDR3, as DNA: TGTGCCAGCAGCTCGGGACTAGCGGTGGGGGATACGCAGTATTTT.

This clone was observed a handful of times. This chain connects TRBV14 to TRBJ2-2; 11 nucleotides match TRBD2. The V gene end was trimmed by 3 bases and the J gene end by 9 bases; junction bases not matched to a gene: 6. The CDR3 runs 15 residues. CDR1 is SGHDN and CDR2 is FVKESK in the germline V gene. CDR3 DNA: TGTGCCAGCAGCCAGGGACTAGCGGCCCTCCGGGAGCTGTTTTTT. Protein sequence: CASSQGLAALRELFF.

This clone appeared a few times. CDR3 amino acids: CASSPGTRSYEQYF. The CDR3 DNA sequence: TGTGCCAGCTCACCAGGGACACGTTCCTACGAGCAGTACTTC. V is TRBV18 and J is TRBJ2-7, with TRBD1 as a possible D gene (6 bases). V lost 2 bases and J 1 base, leaving 9 bases between the germline ends. This CDR3 comprises 14 residues. Germline CDR1 is KGHSH and CDR2 is LQKENI.

This clone was observed a handful of times. This chain links TRBV28 with TRBJ1-5; TRBD1 matches at 7 bases. Per germline, CDR1 MDHEN and CDR2 SYDVKM. CDR3 length equals 17 residues. Trimming removed 6 bases from V and 0 bases from J; junction bases left unmatched: 11. The CDR3 DNA follows: TGTGCCAGCAGCCCTGGGACAGTTTATTATAGCAATCAGCCCCAGCATTTT. This gives the protein CASSPGTVYYSNQPQHF.

This clone was seen a few times. V is TRBV5-1 and J is TRBJ2-3; 16 nucleotides match TRBD2. Germline V lookup: CDR1 SGHRS, CDR2 YFSETQ. The J segment lost 5 bases and the V segment lost 3 bases, leaving 9 bases of the junction unmatched. The CDR3 length is 18 residues. In DNA form, the CDR3 reads TGCGCCAGCAGCTCCTTGGGACTAGCGGGAGGGCCTGAAGATACGCAGTATTTT. Translating gives CASSSLGLAGGPEDTQYF. Together with reference TRBV5-1 and TRBJ2-3, the CDR3 gives the full variable domain: KAGVTQTPRYLIKTRGQQVTLSCSPISGHRSVSWYQQTPGQGLQFLFEYFSETQRNKGNFPGRFSGRQFSNSRSEMNVSTLELGDSALYLCASSSLGLAGGPEDTQYFGPGTRLTVL.

This sequence joins TRBV6-5 and TRBJ1-5, with D uncertain. From germline, CDR1 is MNHEY and CDR2 SVGAGI. Trimming took 3 bases from V and 2 from J, leaving 8 bases between them. This CDR3 contains 14 residues. The CDR3 is CASSYLAGNQPQHF. In nucleotides, the CDR3 is TGTGCCAGCAGTTATTTGGCTGGCAATCAGCCCCAGCATTTT.

Only a few counts were recorded for this clone. The chain is built from TRBV29-1 and TRBJ2-2, with a possible D match to TRBD1 (6 bases). Trimming cost V 4 bases and J 0 bases, with 12 bases left between them. The CDR3 extends over 15 amino acids. Germline V gene data show CDR1 as SQVTM and CDR2 as ANQGSEA. CDR3 region: CSVARTDSNTGELFF. CDR3 bases: TGCAGCGTTGCTCGGACAGACTCGAACACCGGGGAGCTGTTTTTT.

This clone was detected a few times. The CDR3 DNA follows: TGTGCCAGCAGTGGACTAGCGGGGGGACTCATACAAGAGACCCAGTACTTC. Its protein is CASSGLAGGLIQETQYF. J is TRBJ2-5 and V is TRBV27, with 14 positions matching TRBD2. The V gene end was trimmed by 5 bases and the J gene end by 2 bases; junction bases not matched to a gene: 7. Germline CDR1 and CDR2: MNHEY and SMNVEV (reference sequence). The CDR3 covers 17 residues.

The CDR3 protein is CASSSALGTGFYEQFF. The CDR3 DNA reads as TGTGCCAGCAGCTCCGCCTTGGGGACAGGGTTTTATGAGCAGTTCTTC. This chain links TRBV7-2 with TRBJ2-1, with 9 bases matching TRBD1. The CDR3 is 16 amino acids. V was clipped by 4 bases and J by 8 bases; unmatched bases: 12. Germline V gene sequence: CDR1 SGHTA, CDR2 FQGNSA.

Only a few counts were recorded for this clone. This chain joins TRBV5-1 and TRBJ2-6, with 13 bases aligning to TRBD2. CDR3 length equals 17 residues. The J segment lost 4 bases and the V segment lost 2 bases, leaving 3 bases of the junction unmatched. Per the germline V gene, CDR1 is SGHRS and CDR2 is YFSETQ. The DNA of the CDR3 is TGCGCCAGCAGCTTACTAGCGGGAGGGGCCGGGGCCAACGTCCTGACTTTC. It encodes CASSLLAGGAGANVLTF.

In its sample, this clone was seen a few times. The J gene is TRBJ2-5, the V gene TRBV7-9, with 12 bases lining up with TRBD2. The closer fit of TRBJ2-7 to the DNA end suggests the J call may be wrong. The CDR3 spans 15 residues. CDR1 and CDR2 from the germline V gene are SEHNR and FQNEAQ (reference sequence). The CDR3, as DNA: TGTGCCAGCAGCTCAGGACTAGCGGGACGCTACGAGCAGTACTTC. Amino acids: CASSSGLAGRYEQYF.

This clone was detected only a few times. The chain employs TRBV27 and TRBJ1-2, with D tentatively TRBD1 (6 bases). V was clipped by 6 bases and J by 5 bases, with 19 bases between them. The CDR3 has 15 amino acids. The germline V gene has CDR1 MNHEY and CDR2 SMNVEV (reference sequence). The CDR3 here is CASSSSGGGKYGYTF. The DNA for the CDR3 is TGTGCCAGCAGCTCCTCCGGGGGGGGCAAATATGGCTACACCTTC.

V gene TRBV4-2 combines with J gene TRBJ2-4; the D gene is possibly TRBD2 (6 bases). Trimming took 1 base from V and 0 from J, leaving 10 bases between them. CDR1 and CDR2 (germline): LGHNA, YNFKEQ. The CDR3 runs 16 residues. CDR3 in DNA: TGTGCCAGCAGCCAAGCCGGGGGACTAGCCAAAAACATTCAGTACTTC. Translated, it gives CASSQAGGLAKNIQYF.

The chain recombines TRBV7-2 with TRBJ2-7; weak D call: TRBD2 (6 bases). The ends were cut back, 3 bases at V and 2 bases at J, with 11 bases in the middle. Germline V gene sequence: CDR1 SGHTA, CDR2 FQGNSA. The CDR3 extends over 14 amino acids. This CDR3 reads CASSFGTRTYEQYF. DNA of the CDR3: TGTGCCAGCAGCTTCGGGACTCGTACCTACGAGCAGTACTTC.

There are a few counts of this clone. This chain connects TRBV28 to TRBJ2-5; 10 nucleotides agree with TRBD1. The V segment lost 2 bases and the J segment 5 bases; nucleotides outside the gene matches: 5. CDR1 and CDR2 from the germline V gene are MDHEN and SYDVKM. The length of the CDR3 is 15 residues. The CDR3 reads CASSLPDRGRETQYF. In DNA form, the CDR3 reads TGTGCCAGCAGTTTACCCGACAGGGGGCGGGAGACCCAGTACTTC.

This clone was seen only a few times. J is TRBJ1-5 and V is TRBV18; D gene unclear. With 4 bases removed from V and 0 bases from J, the gap between germline ends came to 10 bases. The CDR3 totals 15 residues. Germline lookup yields CDR1 KGHSH and CDR2 LQKENI. Here the CDR3 reads CASSLTGNSNQPQHF. The CDR3 DNA reads TGTGCCAGCTCACTCACGGGGAATAGCAATCAGCCCCAGCATTTT.

The rearrangement joins TRBV5-6 to TRBJ1-4, with unresolved D. The CDR3 sequence is 13 residues long. Trimming took off 2 bases at V and 4 bases at J, with 6 bases between the two ends. The germline V gene encodes CDR1 SGHDT and CDR2 YYEEEE. This CDR3 reads CASSFEGNEKLFF. In DNA form, the CDR3 reads TGTGCCAGCAGCTTTGAGGGTAATGAAAAACTGTTTTTT.